A selection of T cell receptor beta chains follows, all from one sample in a study of Graves' ophthalmopathy and Graves' hyperthyroidism. One entry per CDR3 protein results from TCRdb running MiXCR on the multiplex PCR reads. The data contain around 520,000 distinct CDR3 sequences, about two fifths of them singletons. Material: peripheral blood or thyroid tissue (not recorded which). All receptors come from an adult man with Graves' hyperthyroidism. Each CDR3 is given with its conserved first and last residue. The order of the fields is J gene, clone size, D gene, V gene, CDR3 DNA, CDR3 protein. D genes are given only for firm matches. Only part of the rows carry a size: once, few, many, or a class if the clone is expanded.

J gene: TRBJ1-6
clone size: -
D gene: -
V gene: TRBV2
CDR3 DNA: TGTGCTGCACAGGGATCGAGCTCCTATAATTCACCCCTCCACTTT
CDR3 protein: CAAQGSSSYNSPLHF

J gene: TRBJ1-5
clone size: -
D gene: -
V gene: TRBV20-1
CDR3 DNA: TGCAGTGCCTCGGGCAGGGCTAGCAATCAGCCCCAGCATTTT
CDR3 protein: CSASGRASNQPQHF

J gene: TRBJ2-6
clone size: -
D gene: -
V gene: TRBV15
CDR3 DNA: TGTGCCACCAGCAGGAGGGGGGTTGAATCGCCTGGGGACAACGTCCTGACTTTC
CDR3 protein: CATSRRGVESPGDNVLTF

J gene: TRBJ2-3
clone size: few
D gene: -
V gene: TRBV5-1
CDR3 DNA: TGCGCCAGCAGCTTGAGGGGCCCTGCGGGTGGTGATACGCAATATTTT
CDR3 protein: CASSLRGPAGGDTQYF

J gene: TRBJ1-2
clone size: many
D gene: -
V gene: TRBV4-1
CDR3 DNA: TGCGCCAGCAGCCAGGTTCAACTCGATGGCTACACCTTC
CDR3 protein: CASSQVQLDGYTF

J gene: TRBJ1-5
clone size: -
D gene: TRBD1
V gene: TRBV7-2
CDR3 DNA: TGTGCCAGCAGCGAGCCAACAGGGGGAGTAGAGACCCAGCATTTT
CDR3 protein: CASSEPTGGVETQHF

J gene: TRBJ2-5
clone size: -
D gene: -
V gene: TRBV29-1
CDR3 DNA: TGCAGCGTTGTCACAGGGACATCCGCGACCCAGTACTTC
CDR3 protein: CSVVTGTSATQYF

J gene: TRBJ2-3
clone size: -
D gene: -
V gene: TRBV20-1
CDR3 DNA: TGCAGTGCTAGAGATTGGGGAGAGGGAGGACTAACAGATACGCAGTATTTT
CDR3 protein: CSARDWGEGGLTDTQYF

J gene: TRBJ2-5
clone size: -
D gene: -
V gene: TRBV10-2
CDR3 DNA: TGCGCCAGCAGTGAGGGGCGCGAGACCCAGTGCTTC
CDR3 protein: CASSEGRETQCF

J gene: TRBJ1-4
clone size: many
D gene: TRBD1
V gene: TRBV10-3
CDR3 DNA: TGTGTCATCAGTGAGGACAGGGAGGAGGAAAAACTGTTTTTT
CDR3 protein: CVISEDREEEKLFF

J gene: TRBJ2-5
clone size: many
D gene: -
V gene: TRBV13
CDR3 DNA: TGTGCCAGCAGCTCGCCGACGGTGGGGGTGGCCCAGTACTTC
CDR3 protein: CASSSPTVGVAQYF